One sample yielded the 3 T cell receptor beta chains listed below, sequenced in a study of T-cell memory formation after mild COVID-19. A single record per CDR3 protein comes from TCRdb applying MiXCR to the 5' RACE reads. Here the sample spans 150,000 or so distinct CDR3 sequences, 11% being singletons. Sequencing used PBMCs or a T cell subset sorted from them (not recorded which). The source of these receptors is a young man who had mild COVID-19 (a few samples of this study predate the infection). Cell type and time point are not known.

The gene calls are TRBV27 and TRBJ2-1; D tentatively fits TRBD1 or TRBD2 (6 bases each). The germline V and J ends were trimmed by 3 bases and 6 bases, with 12 bases remaining between them. CDR3 length equals 14 residues. Germline V gene lookup returns CDR1 MNHEY and CDR2 SMNVEV (reference sequence). CDR3 region: CASSFQKGGNEQFF. CDR3 DNA sequence: TGTGCCAGCAGTTTTCAAAAGGGGGGCAATGAGCAGTTCTTC.

Only one count was recorded for this clonotype. The V gene is TRBV3-1, the J gene TRBJ2-5, with 9 bases fitting TRBD2. The CDR3 contains 16 residues. The germline gives CDR1 LGHDT, CDR2 YNNKEL (reference sequence). J gave up 5 bases and V 1 base, and 8 bases lay outside the gene matches. For the CDR3, the DNA is TGTGCCAGCAGCCAAGTCTCGCGGGGGGGCCTGGAGACCCAGTACTTC. It encodes CASSQVSRGGLETQYF.

This chain joins TRBV4-3 and TRBJ1-4; D gene uncertain. The CDR3 contains 17 residues. Germline loops: CDR1 LGHNA, CDR2 YSLEER. The V and J ends lost 0 bases and 8 bases respectively, with 19 bases between them. The CDR3 DNA is TGCGCCAGCAGCCAAGATGTCAGCGGAGCACTTGGAGAAAAACTGTTTTTT. This gives the protein CASSQDVSGALGEKLFF.